These 11 T cell receptor beta chains came from one sample sequenced in a study of cytomegalovirus exposure and HLA in healthy donors. It was with 60 Vbeta and 13 Jbeta primers that the PCR ran. Using immunoSEQ multiplex PCR, the repertoire was profiled, and TCRdb retains in-frame clones only, with some absent. The data hold some 150,000 clones, with approximately 80% observed a single time. The sequenced material came from PBMCs. The source is a woman between 45 and 65 years old in good health and CMV-seronegative.

The chain is built from TRBV6-5 and TRBJ2-1; 8 bases match TRBD1. The CDR3 is made up of 13 amino acids. The junction had 4 bases not matched to a gene; V was cut back by 5 bases and J by 7 bases. The V gene's germline CDR1 is MNHEY and CDR2 SVGAGI. The CDR3 loop is CASSTGGWNEQFF. CDR3 DNA sequence: TGTGCCAGCAGTACAGGGGGTTGGAATGAGCAGTTCTTC.

This clone is a singleton in its sample. The chain employs TRBV5-1 and TRBJ2-3; 13 bases are shared with TRBD2. Trimming took 1 base from V and 0 from J; bases not matched to a gene: 11. The CDR3 is 20 amino acids. CDR1 is SGHRS, CDR2 YFSETQ, per germline. This chain's CDR3 is CASSLTPSLTSGGSTDTQYF. The CDR3 DNA reads as TGCGCCAGCAGCTTGACCCCTTCTCTGACTAGCGGGGGGAGCACAGATACGCAGTATTTT.

The chain is built from TRBV11-1 and TRBJ1-1; TRBD1 might be the D (5 bases). V was clipped by 4 bases and J by 4 bases, with 25 bases between them. There are 18 residues in the CDR3. CDR1 is SGHAT and CDR2 is FQDESV in the germline V gene (reference sequence). CDR3 sequence reads: CASSWGYRSLPEGTEAFF. The CDR3 nucleotides are TGTGCCAGCAGCTGGGGATACAGGAGTCTCCCGGAGGGCACTGAAGCTTTCTTT.

This clone occurred a few times. The V call is TRBV5-4, the J call TRBJ2-7; TRBD1 agrees at 7 bases. Germline trimming cut 3 bases from V and 3 bases from J; bases unmatched to any gene: 3. The germline V gene has CDR1 SGHNT and CDR2 YYREEE (reference sequence). The CDR3 is 13 amino acids. This chain's CDR3 is CASSWDRNYEQYF. CDR3 nucleotides: TGTGCCAGCAGCTGGGACAGAAACTACGAGCAGTACTTC.

V is TRBV28 and J is TRBJ1-5; the D is unclear. Germline CDR1 reads MDHEN; CDR2 reads SYDVKM. CDR3 length: 14 residues. Trimming shortened V by 7 bases and J by 4 bases, and 14 bases separated the two germline ends. The CDR3: CASTRRGINQPQHF. CDR3 coding DNA: TGTGCCAGCACCCGGCGGGGAATTAATCAGCCCCAGCATTTT.

The chain combines TRBV4-2 with TRBJ1-3; D not resolved. The CDR3 spans 15 residues. V shed 1 base and J shed 3 bases, with 10 bases lying between them. Germline lookup yields CDR1 LGHNA and CDR2 YNFKEQ. The CDR3, as DNA: TGTGCCAGCAGCCAAGTACGCGGCGTTGGAAACACCATATATTTT. Protein: CASSQVRGVGNTIYF.

The CDR3 here is CASRGEASPTMAEAFF. The CDR3 coding sequence is TGTGCCAGCAGGGGCGAAGCAAGTCCAACCATGGCTGAAGCTTTCTTT. The chain has TRBV5-4 and TRBJ1-1; the D is unclear. The germline V gene has CDR1 SGHNT and CDR2 YYREEE (reference sequence). V was pared by 5 bases and J by 6 bases, with 23 bases between. CDR3 length: 16 residues.

The chain joins TRBV7-2 to TRBJ1-2; 9 nucleotides align to TRBD1. Germline CDR1 reads SGHTA; CDR2 reads FQGNSA. This CDR3 has 14 residues. Trimming cost V 4 bases and J 8 bases; bases outside gene matches: 8. DNA of the CDR3: TGTGCCAGCAGCTGGGGACAGGGATCAAGGGGCTACACCTTC. Amino acids: CASSWGQGSRGYTF.

V usage is TRBV6-5 and J usage is TRBJ1-2; TRBD1 might be the D (5 bases). The CDR3 runs 12 residues. From germline, CDR1 is MNHEY and CDR2 SVGAGI. With 5 bases removed from V and 8 bases from J, the gap between germline ends came to 12 bases. The CDR3 DNA reads as TGTGCCAGCAGTCATCAGGGAAACGGCTACACCTTC. Its translation: CASSHQGNGYTF.

The gene calls are TRBV6-6 and TRBJ2-7, with 8 bases fitting TRBD2. This CDR3 comprises 12 residues. Germline V CDR1 and CDR2: MNHNY, SVGAGI (reference sequence). V lost 7 bases, J lost 5 bases, and 4 bases stayed unmatched. CDR3 sequence reads: CASTGGGHEQYF. CDR3 nucleotides: TGTGCCAGCACCGGGGGGGGGCACGAGCAGTACTTC.

The chain joins TRBV6-1 to TRBJ2-7, with 8 nucleotides matching TRBD1. CDR1 MNHNS and CDR2 SASEGT come from the germline V gene. The J segment lost 7 bases and the V segment lost 8 bases, leaving 7 bases of the junction unmatched. This CDR3 region has 12 residues. Here the CDR3 reads CASRQGPVEQYF. The CDR3, as DNA: TGTGCCAGCCGACAGGGGCCGGTGGAGCAGTACTTC.